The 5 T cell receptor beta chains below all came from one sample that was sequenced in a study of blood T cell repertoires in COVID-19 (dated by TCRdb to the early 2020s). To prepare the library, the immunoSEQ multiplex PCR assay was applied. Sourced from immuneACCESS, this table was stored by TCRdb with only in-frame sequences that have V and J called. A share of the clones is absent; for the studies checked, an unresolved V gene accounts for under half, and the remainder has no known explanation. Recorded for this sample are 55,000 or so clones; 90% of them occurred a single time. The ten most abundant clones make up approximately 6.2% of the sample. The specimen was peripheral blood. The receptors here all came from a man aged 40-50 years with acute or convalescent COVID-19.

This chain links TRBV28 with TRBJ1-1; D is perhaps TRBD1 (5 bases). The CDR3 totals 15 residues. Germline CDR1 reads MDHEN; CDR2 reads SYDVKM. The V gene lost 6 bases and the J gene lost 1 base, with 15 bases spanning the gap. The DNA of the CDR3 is TGTGCCAGCAGATCCCCCCGGACACCGAACACTGAAGCTTTCTTT. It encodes CASRSPRTPNTEAFF.

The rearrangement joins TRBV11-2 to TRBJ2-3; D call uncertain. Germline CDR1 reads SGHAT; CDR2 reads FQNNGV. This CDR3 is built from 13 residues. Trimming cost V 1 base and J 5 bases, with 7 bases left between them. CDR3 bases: TGTGCCAGCAGCTTAGGTGTAGAAGATACGCAGTATTTT. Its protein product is CASSLGVEDTQYF.

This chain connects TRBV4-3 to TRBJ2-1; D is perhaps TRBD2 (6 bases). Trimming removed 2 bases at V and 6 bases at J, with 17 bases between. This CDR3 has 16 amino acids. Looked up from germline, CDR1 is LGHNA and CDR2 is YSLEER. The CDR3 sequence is CASSQWSRERGNEQFF. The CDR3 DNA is TGCGCCAGCAGCCAATGGTCCCGGGAGAGGGGCAATGAGCAGTTCTTC.

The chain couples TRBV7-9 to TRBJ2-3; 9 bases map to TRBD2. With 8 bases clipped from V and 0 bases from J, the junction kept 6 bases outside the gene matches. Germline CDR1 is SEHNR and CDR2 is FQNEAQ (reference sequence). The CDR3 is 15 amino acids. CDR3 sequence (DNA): TGTGCCAGCTGGGCGGGAGGGCTTAGCACAGATACGCAGTATTTT. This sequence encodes CASWAGGLSTDTQYF.

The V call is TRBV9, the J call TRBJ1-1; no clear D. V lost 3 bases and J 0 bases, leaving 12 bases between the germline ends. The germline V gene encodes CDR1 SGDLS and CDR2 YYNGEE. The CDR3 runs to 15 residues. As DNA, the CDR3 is TGTGCCAGCAGCGGCAGAGGTCATTTGAACACTGAAGCTTTCTTT. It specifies CASSGRGHLNTEAFF.